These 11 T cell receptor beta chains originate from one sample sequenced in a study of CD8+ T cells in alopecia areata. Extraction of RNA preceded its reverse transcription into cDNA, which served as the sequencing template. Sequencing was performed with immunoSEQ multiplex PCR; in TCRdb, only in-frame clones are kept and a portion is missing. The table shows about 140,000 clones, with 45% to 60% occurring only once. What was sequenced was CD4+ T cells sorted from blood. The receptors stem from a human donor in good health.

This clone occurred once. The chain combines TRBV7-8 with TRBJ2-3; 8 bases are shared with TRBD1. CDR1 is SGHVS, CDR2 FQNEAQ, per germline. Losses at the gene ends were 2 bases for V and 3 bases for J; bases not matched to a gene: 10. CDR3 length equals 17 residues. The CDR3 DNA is TGTGCCAGCAGCTTAAGCAGGGGGCCGCTTTTGACAGATACGCAGTATTTT. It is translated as CASSLSRGPLLTDTQYF. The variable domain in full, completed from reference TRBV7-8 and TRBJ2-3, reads GAGVSQSPRYKVAKRGQDVALRCDPISGHVSLFWYQQALGQGPEFLTYFQNEAQLDKSGLPSDRFFAERPEGSVSTLKIQRTQQEDSAVYLCASSLSRGPLLTDTQYFGPGTRLTVL.

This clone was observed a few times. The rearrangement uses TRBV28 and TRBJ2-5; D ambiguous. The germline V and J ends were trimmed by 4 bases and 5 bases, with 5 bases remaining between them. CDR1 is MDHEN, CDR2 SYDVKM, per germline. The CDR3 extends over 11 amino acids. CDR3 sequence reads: CASSSRETQYF. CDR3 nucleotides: TGTGCCAGCAGTTCGCGTGAGACCCAGTACTTC.

The CDR3 is CATSLTSVAFF. In nucleotides, the CDR3 is TGTGCCACCAGCCTGACCTCTGTGGCTTTCTTT. V gene TRBV15 combines with J gene TRBJ1-1; D not certain. CDR1 and CDR2 (germline): LNHNV, YYDKDF (reference sequence). The V end lost 5 bases, the J end lost 11 bases, and 12 bases lay between the germline ends. The CDR3 extends over 11 amino acids. Full variable domain (remainder filled in from reference TRBV15 and TRBJ1-1): DAMVIQNPRYQVTQFGKPVTLSCSQTLNHNVMYWYQQKSSQAPKLLFHYYDKDFNNEADTPDNFQSRRPNTSFCFLDIRSPGLGDTAMYLCATSLTSVAFFGQGTRLTVV.

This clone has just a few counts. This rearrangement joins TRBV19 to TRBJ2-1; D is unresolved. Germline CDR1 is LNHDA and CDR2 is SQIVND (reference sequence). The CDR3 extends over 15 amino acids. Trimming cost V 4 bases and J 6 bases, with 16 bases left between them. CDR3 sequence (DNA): TGTGCCAGTAGTAATATGGGCGGTCGGTTCAATGAGCAGTTCTTC. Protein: CASSNMGGRFNEQFF.

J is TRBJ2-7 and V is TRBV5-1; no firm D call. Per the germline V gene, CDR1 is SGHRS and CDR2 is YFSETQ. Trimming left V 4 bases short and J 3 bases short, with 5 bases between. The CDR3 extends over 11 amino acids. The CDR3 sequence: CASSTDYEQYF. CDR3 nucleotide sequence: TGCGCCAGCAGCACGGACTACGAGCAGTACTTC.

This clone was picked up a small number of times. In DNA, the CDR3 is TGCGCCAGCAGTTACAGGGCTGGGAGTGAGCAGTTCTTC. Protein sequence: CASSYRAGSEQFF. The gene calls are TRBV10-2 and TRBJ2-1; D perhaps matches TRBD1 (6 bases). The CDR3 spans 13 residues. Trimming took 5 bases from V and 9 from J, leaving 14 bases between them. Germline CDR1 reads WSHSY; CDR2 reads SAAADI.

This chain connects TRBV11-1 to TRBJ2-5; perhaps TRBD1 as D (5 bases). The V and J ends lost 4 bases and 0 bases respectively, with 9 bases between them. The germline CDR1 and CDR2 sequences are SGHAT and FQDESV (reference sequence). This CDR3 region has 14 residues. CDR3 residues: CASSSDTYQETQYF. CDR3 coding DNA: TGTGCCAGCAGCTCGGACACCTACCAAGAGACCCAGTACTTC.

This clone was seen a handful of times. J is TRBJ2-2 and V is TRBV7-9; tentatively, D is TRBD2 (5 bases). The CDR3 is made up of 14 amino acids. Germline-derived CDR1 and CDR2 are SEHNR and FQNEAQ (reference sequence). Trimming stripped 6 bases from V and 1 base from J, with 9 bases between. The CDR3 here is CASRGDGNTGELFF. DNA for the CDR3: TGTGCCAGCAGGGGAGACGGGAACACCGGGGAGCTGTTTTTT. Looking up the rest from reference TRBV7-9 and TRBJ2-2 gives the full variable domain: DTGVSQNPRHKITKRGQNVTFRCDPISEHNRLYWYRQTLGQGPEFLTYFQNEAQLEKSRLLSDRFSAERPKGSFSTLEIQRTEQGDSAMYLCASRGDGNTGELFFGEGSRLTVL.

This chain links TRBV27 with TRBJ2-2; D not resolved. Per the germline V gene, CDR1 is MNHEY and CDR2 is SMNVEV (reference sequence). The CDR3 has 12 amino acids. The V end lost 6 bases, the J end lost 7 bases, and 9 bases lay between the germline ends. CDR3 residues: CASSFQLGELFF. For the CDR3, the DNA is TGTGCCAGCAGCTTTCAGCTCGGGGAGCTGTTTTTT.

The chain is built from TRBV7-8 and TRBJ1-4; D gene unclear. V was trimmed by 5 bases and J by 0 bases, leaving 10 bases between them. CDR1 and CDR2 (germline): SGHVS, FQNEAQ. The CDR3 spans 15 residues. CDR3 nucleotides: TGTGCCAGCAGCCGTCTGGGAACAACTAATGAAAAACTGTTTTTT. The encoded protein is CASSRLGTTNEKLFF.

This CDR3 is CASIEAGGVENIQYF. CDR3 DNA sequence: TGTGCCAGCATCGAAGCAGGAGGCGTAGAGAACATTCAGTACTTC. The chain joins TRBV28 to TRBJ2-4; D may be TRBD2 (5 bases). The ends were cut back, 7 bases at V and 7 bases at J, with 20 bases in the middle. This CDR3 is 15 amino acids long. Germline-derived CDR1 and CDR2 are MDHEN and SYDVKM. Full variable domain (outside the CDR3, taken from reference TRBV28 and TRBJ2-4): DVKVTQSSRYLVKRTGEKVFLECVQDMDHENMFWYRQDPGLGLRLIYFSYDVKMKEKGDIPEGYSVSREKKERFSLILESASTNQTSMYLCASIEAGGVENIQYFGAGTRLSVL.